This T cell receptor (beta chain) was profiled in a study of blood T cells in healthy people across ages. Across the study: The template switching approach captured approximately one barcoded beta molecule for every two T cells.

This clonotype was observed a handful of times. Antigen unknown. Study results and caveats: Naive T cell percentage showed a strong correlation with the diversity of TCR beta.

Trimming cost V 0 bases and J 2 bases, with 8 bases left between them. Per germline, CDR1 KGHDR and CDR2 SFDVKD. CDR3 length equals 15 residues. Sample-barcoded 5' priming and a J-beta primer mix drove a second PCR of about 7 to 11 cycles. TCRdb passed the 5' RACE reads through MiXCR, listing each CDR3 protein once. The table records 710,000 or so distinct CDR3 sequences, 22% of them present only once. Researchers collected approximately 9.5 milliliters of peripheral blood from every single donor. No fewer than 6 micrograms of total RNA were isolated from every sample. The chain combines TRBV24-1 with TRBJ2-3, with D possibly being TRBD1 (6 bases). The receptor was derived from a man between 65 and 80 years old in good health. The sample taken for sequencing was blood. The CDR3 DNA reads TGTGCCACCAGTGATTTGCGGGACACCACAGATACGCAGTATTTT. This encodes CATSDLRDTTDTQYF.